One and the same sample provided the 29 T cell receptor beta chains below, sequenced in a study of blood T cell repertoires in COVID-19 (dated by TCRdb to the early 2020s). The method was the immunoSEQ multiplex PCR assay. TCRdb retrieved this table from immuneACCESS and kept in-frame rearrangements only. Not all clones are present; in checked studies, unresolved V genes account for under half, and no reason is known for the remainder. In all, the sample holds almost 400,000 clones, and roughly nine tenths of those were seen once. Of the sample, less than 2% is held by the ten largest clones. The sequencing sample was made of PBMCs or T cells enriched from blood (not recorded which). The receptors stem from a woman under 40 who had recovered from COVID-19.

This chain connects TRBV4-2 to TRBJ1-2; 7 bases match TRBD1. In germline, CDR1 is LGHNA, CDR2 YNFKEQ. The CDR3 length is 14 residues. The junction had 3 bases not matched to a gene; V was cut back by 2 bases and J by 3 bases. CDR3 sequence (DNA): TGTGCCAGCAGCCAATTCGGACAGGACTATGGCTACACCTTC. It yields the protein CASSQFGQDYGYTF.

The rearrangement links TRBV15 to TRBJ1-3, with TRBD1 identical over 10 bases. The CDR3 contains 16 residues. V dropped 4 bases and J dropped 0; count of bases not matched to a gene: 3. Germline CDR1 and CDR2: LNHNV and YYDKDF (reference sequence). CDR3 in DNA: TGTGCCACCAGCACCGGGACAGGGGACTCTGGAAACACCATATATTTT. It specifies CATSTGTGDSGNTIYF.

This rearrangement joins TRBV4-1 to TRBJ1-3; D gene ambiguous. The CDR3 has 19 residues. The V gene's germline CDR1 is MGHRA and CDR2 YSYEKL. Deletions cut 3 bases from V and 2 bases from J, with 23 bases between. CDR3 sequence: CASSQFPRVLKEAGNTIYF. CDR3 sequence (DNA): TGCGCCAGCAGCCAGTTTCCGAGGGTCCTCAAGGAGGCTGGAAACACCATATATTTT.

The chain employs TRBV9 and TRBJ1-6; 7 positions agree with TRBD1. J lost 9 bases, V lost 2 bases, and 5 bases had no gene match. Germline V gene data show CDR1 as SGDLS and CDR2 as YYNGEE. The CDR3 is made up of 14 amino acids. CDR3 nucleotide sequence: TGTGCCAGCAGCGTCGACGGGGACAGTTCACCCCTCCACTTT. Translated, it gives CASSVDGDSSPLHF.

The chain couples TRBV7-3 to TRBJ2-3, with 13 bases fitting TRBD2. V trimming: 5 bases; J trimming: 5 bases; junction bases outside the gene matches: 7. The CDR3 consists of 16 residues. In germline, CDR1 is SGHTA, CDR2 FQGTGA. The chain's CDR3 is CASSPTGTSGVDTQYF. CDR3 bases: TGTGCCAGCAGCCCCACCGGGACTAGCGGGGTAGATACGCAGTATTTT.

The genes are TRBV28 and TRBJ1-1, with D possibly TRBD1 on 6 matching bases. The CDR3 length is 14 residues. CDR1 and CDR2 from the germline V gene are MDHEN and SYDVKM. V was shortened by 5 bases and J by 4 bases, with 14 bases between the two germline ends. The CDR3 reads CASSHRVKSTEAFF. In DNA, the CDR3 is TGTGCCAGCAGTCACAGGGTGAAGAGCACTGAAGCTTTCTTT. Full variable domain (outside the CDR3, taken from reference TRBV28 and TRBJ1-1): DVKVTQSSRYLVKRTGEKVFLECVQDMDHENMFWYRQDPGLGLRLIYFSYDVKMKEKGDIPEGYSVSREKKERFSLILESASTNQTSMYLCASSHRVKSTEAFFGQGTRLTVV.

The chain uses TRBV5-5 and TRBJ1-6; D is unresolved. The CDR3 runs 17 residues. The V gene's germline CDR1 is SGHKS and CDR2 YYEKEE (reference sequence). V gave up 4 bases and J gave up 8 bases, with 22 bases separating them. CDR3 protein: CASSRAGAWGVDSPLHF. DNA for the CDR3: TGTGCCAGCAGCCGGGCTGGCGCTTGGGGAGTAGATTCACCCCTCCACTTT.

The chain joins TRBV4-2 to TRBJ2-1; 8 positions match TRBD2. The V segment lost 0 bases and the J segment 6 bases; nucleotides outside the gene matches: 7. Germline loops: CDR1 LGHNA, CDR2 YNFKEQ. This CDR3 comprises 16 residues. CDR3: CASSQEGVAGGNEQFF. CDR3 sequence (DNA): TGTGCCAGCAGCCAAGAGGGGGTGGCGGGAGGCAATGAGCAGTTCTTC.

This rearrangement joins TRBV5-4 to TRBJ2-1, with 13 bases that match TRBD2. The CDR3 has 16 amino acids. Trimming cost V 4 bases and J 7 bases; bases outside gene matches: 8. The germline V gene has CDR1 SGHNT and CDR2 YYREEE (reference sequence). CDR3 coding DNA: TGTGCCAGCAGCATAGCACTAGCGGGGGGGCATAATGAGCAGTTCTTC. Residues: CASSIALAGGHNEQFF. Based on the CDR3 plus reference TRBV5-4 and TRBJ2-1, the full variable domain is ETGVTQSPTHLIKTRGQQVTLRCSSQSGHNTVSWYQQALGQGPQFIFQYYREEENGRGNFPPRFSGLQFPNYSSELNVNALELDDSALYLCASSIALAGGHNEQFFGPGTRLTVL.

A single count supports this clone. The V call is TRBV7-3, the J call TRBJ2-3; 11 bases align to TRBD2. Trimming removed 5 bases from V and 4 bases from J; junction bases left unmatched: 5. Germline CDR1 is SGHTA and CDR2 is FQGTGA. This CDR3 comprises 15 residues. The CDR3 sequence: CASSPTSGRADTQYF. CDR3 sequence (DNA): TGTGCCAGCAGCCCTACTAGCGGGAGAGCAGATACGCAGTATTTT.

This chain uses TRBV10-3 with TRBJ1-1; a weak D match, TRBD1 (6 bases). The V end lost 3 bases, the J end lost 4 bases, and 12 bases lay between the germline ends. The CDR3 consists of 14 residues. Germline CDR1 and CDR2: ENHRY and SYGVKD. CDR3 nucleotide sequence: TGTGCCATCAGTGAAGGGGGTTTTGGCACTGAAGCTTTCTTT. It translates to CAISEGGFGTEAFF.

The chain joins TRBV11-1 to TRBJ1-2, with 10 nucleotides matching TRBD1. Germline values: CDR1 SGHAT, CDR2 FQDESV (reference sequence). V shed 7 bases, J shed 6 bases, and the junction held 11 bases outside the gene matches. This CDR3 region has 15 residues. The CDR3 coding sequence is TGTGCCAGCAACTTCCCCCCGGGACAGGGGAATGGCTACACCTTC. It is translated as CASNFPPGQGNGYTF.

This sequence joins TRBV9 and TRBJ1-1; no reliable D call. The CDR3 extends over 14 amino acids. The germline V and J ends were trimmed by 0 bases and 2 bases, with 8 bases remaining between them. Germline V CDR1 and CDR2: SGDLS, YYNGEE. CDR3 in amino acids: CASSVAVGNTEAFF. The CDR3, as DNA: TGTGCCAGCAGCGTAGCCGTCGGTAACACTGAAGCTTTCTTT.

A remark on this clone: This sample also contains other DNA sequences that code for the same CDR3. This chain uses TRBV28 with TRBJ1-6, with unresolved D. V was shortened by 3 bases and J by 7 bases, with 7 bases between the two germline ends. The CDR3 is made up of 13 amino acids. Germline V lookup: CDR1 MDHEN, CDR2 SYDVKM. The CDR3 loop is CASSFRGNSPLHF. In DNA form, the CDR3 reads TGTGCCAGCAGTTTTAGAGGGAATTCACCCCTCCACTTT. The entire variable domain, with the rest obtained from reference TRBV28 and TRBJ1-6, is as follows: DVKVTQSSRYLVKRTGEKVFLECVQDMDHENMFWYRQDPGLGLRLIYFSYDVKMKEKGDIPEGYSVSREKKERFSLILESASTNQTSMYLCASSFRGNSPLHFGNGTRLTVT.

This clone turned up a few times. The chain links TRBV24-1 to TRBJ2-1, with 11 bases aligning to TRBD1. Germline assignment: CDR1 KGHDR and CDR2 SFDVKD. The V and J ends lost 6 bases and 6 bases, in that order; junction bases with no gene match: 6. This CDR3 is built from 15 residues. The CDR3 loop is CATSKPGQGVNEQFF. The CDR3 DNA sequence: TGTGCCACCAGTAAACCGGGACAGGGGGTCAATGAGCAGTTCTTC.

The V call is TRBV19, the J call TRBJ2-4; D uncertain. V lost 1 base and J 8 bases, leaving 9 bases between the germline ends. The CDR3 loop spans 13 amino acids. Germline CDR1 and CDR2: LNHDA and SQIVND (reference sequence). The CDR3 nucleotides read TGTGCCAGTAGTATAGGCAGGATTGACATTCAGTACTTC. Translation gives CASSIGRIDIQYF.

A few counts support this clone. This CDR3 reads CASSLYYEQYF. In DNA form, the CDR3 reads TGTGCCAGCAGCTTATATTACGAGCAGTACTTC. The rearrangement joins TRBV13 to TRBJ2-7, with D unresolved. V dropped 2 bases and J dropped 4 bases, with 3 bases sitting between them. This CDR3 has 11 residues. CDR1 PRHDT and CDR2 FYEKMQ come from the germline V gene (reference sequence).

The genes are TRBV18 and TRBJ2-3, with D possibly matching TRBD2 (6 bases). CDR3 length: 14 amino acids. The V end lost 0 bases, the J end lost 8 bases, and 12 bases lay between the germline ends. Looked up from germline, CDR1 is KGHSH and CDR2 is LQKENI. Here the CDR3 reads CASSPPGLSPTQYF. The CDR3 DNA reads TGTGCCAGCTCACCACCGGGACTTTCTCCTACGCAGTATTTT.

The genes are TRBV7-9 and TRBJ2-5, with 8 nucleotides matching TRBD1. Trimming at V came to 5 bases and at J to 4 bases, leaving 9 bases not matched to a gene. The CDR3 covers 15 residues. Looked up from germline, CDR1 is SEHNR and CDR2 is FQNEAQ (reference sequence). The CDR3 region has the DNA TGTGCCAGCAGCACCCGGACAGGGCGGGGAGAGACCCAGTACTTC. It is translated as CASSTRTGRGETQYF. The full variable domain, completed using reference TRBV7-9 and TRBJ2-5, is DTGVSQNPRHKITKRGQNVTFRCDPISEHNRLYWYRQTLGQGPEFLTYFQNEAQLEKSRLLSDRFSAERPKGSFSTLEIQRTEQGDSAMYLCASSTRTGRGETQYFGPGTRLLVL.

The chain is built from TRBV7-8 and TRBJ1-5, with D hard to call. Trimming stripped 3 bases from V and 10 bases from J, with 13 bases between. Germline CDR1 is SGHVS and CDR2 is FQNEAQ. CDR3 size: 13 residues. The CDR3 nucleotides are TGTGCCAGCAGCTTGGAGAGGCCGCACCCCCAGCATTTT. It is translated as CASSLERPHPQHF. Based on the CDR3 plus reference TRBV7-8 and TRBJ1-5, the full variable domain is GAGVSQSPRYKVAKRGQDVALRCDPISGHVSLFWYQQALGQGPEFLTYFQNEAQLDKSGLPSDRFFAERPEGSVSTLKIQRTQQEDSAVYLCASSLERPHPQHFGDGTRLSIL.

This clone has a handful of counts. The J gene is TRBJ1-6, the V gene TRBV27; D gene ambiguous. Germline-derived CDR1 and CDR2 are MNHEY and SMNVEV (reference sequence). V gave up 3 bases and J gave up 7 bases, with 10 bases separating them. This CDR3 contains 14 residues. The CDR3 spells CASSFRERNSPLHF. The CDR3 coding sequence is TGTGCCAGCAGTTTTCGGGAAAGGAATTCACCCCTCCACTTT.

V gene TRBV3-1 (or the pseudogene TRBV3-2) combines with J gene TRBJ1-2, with 8 bases aligning to TRBD1. The CDR3 sequence is 15 residues long. Trimming at V came to 1 base and at J to 4 bases, leaving 5 bases not matched to a gene. Germline-derived CDR1 and CDR2 are LGHDT and YNNKEL (reference sequence). The CDR3 loop is CASSQADRGGYGYTF. The CDR3 coding sequence is TGTGCCAGCAGCCAAGCCGACAGGGGCGGCTATGGCTACACCTTC.

The CDR3 loop reads CAWSAPNRGQGYQPQHF. The CDR3 region has the DNA TGTGCCTGGAGTGCGCCCAACAGGGGACAGGGGTATCAGCCCCAGCATTTT. This chain uses TRBV30 with TRBJ1-5; TRBD1 matches 10 bases. Trimming cost V 1 base and J 5 bases; bases outside gene matches: 11. Germline loops: CDR1 GTSNPN, CDR2 SVGIG (reference sequence). This CDR3 comprises 17 residues. Filled out from reference TRBV30 and TRBJ1-5, the complete variable domain reads SQTIHQWPATLVQPVGSPLSLECTVEGTSNPNLYWYRQAAGRGLQLLFYSVGIGQISSEVPQNLSASRPQDRQFILSSKKLLLSDSGFYLCAWSAPNRGQGYQPQHFGDGTRLSIL.

V usage is TRBV4-1 and J usage is TRBJ1-2, with 9 bases that match TRBD1. V lost 6 bases and J lost 4; bases outside the gene matches: 12. The CDR3 sequence is 16 residues long. CDR1 and CDR2 (germline): MGHRA, YSYEKL. The CDR3, as DNA: TGCGCCAGCAGGGGGACAGGGCCGCGAATACCCTATGGCTACACCTTC. Its protein product is CASRGTGPRIPYGYTF.

This clone was observed a single time. The chain carries TRBV28 and TRBJ2-7; D perhaps matches TRBD2 (6 bases). CDR3 length: 15 residues. Germline-derived CDR1 and CDR2 are MDHEN and SYDVKM. The V gene lost 6 bases and the J gene lost 4 bases, with 19 bases spanning the gap. CDR3 protein: CASSPGGTLSYEQYF. DNA for the CDR3: TGTGCCAGCAGCCCTGGCGGGACGCTAAGTTACGAGCAGTACTTC.

The V gene is TRBV5-1, the J gene TRBJ2-7; a possible D gene is TRBD1 (5 bases). Trimming removed 4 bases at V and 0 bases at J, with 14 bases between. Germline values: CDR1 SGHRS, CDR2 YFSETQ. The CDR3 totals 15 residues. CDR3: CASSPVGRASYEQYF. The DNA for the CDR3 is TGCGCCAGCAGCCCCGTAGGCAGGGCCTCCTACGAGCAGTACTTC.

This sequence joins TRBV29-1 and TRBJ1-2; D gene unclear. Germline lookup yields CDR1 SQVTM and CDR2 ANQGSEA. V lost 7 bases and J 7 bases, leaving 25 bases between the germline ends. CDR3 length: 15 residues. In DNA form, the CDR3 reads TGCAGCGCCGAAGCCGGACGGCCCGGGGTAGGTGGCTACACCTTC. Translation gives CSAEAGRPGVGGYTF.

The chain links TRBV11-2 to TRBJ2-3, with 9 bases matching TRBD2. V lost 4 bases to trimming and J lost 4 bases; unmatched junction nucleotides: 9. Germline loops: CDR1 SGHAT, CDR2 FQNNGV. This CDR3 region has 16 residues. The CDR3 loop is CASSYLAGAASDTQYF. The DNA for the CDR3 is TGTGCCAGCAGCTACTTAGCGGGGGCGGCCTCAGATACGCAGTATTTT.

The V call is TRBV10-3, the J call TRBJ2-3, with TRBD1 matching 7 bases. CDR3 length equals 13 residues. V shed 5 bases, J shed 6 bases, and the junction held 5 bases outside the gene matches. CDR1 is ENHRY and CDR2 is SYGVKD in the germline V gene. CDR3 in amino acids: CAISFVRGDTQYF. The CDR3 bases are TGTGCCATCAGTTTTGTCAGGGGGGATACGCAGTATTTT.